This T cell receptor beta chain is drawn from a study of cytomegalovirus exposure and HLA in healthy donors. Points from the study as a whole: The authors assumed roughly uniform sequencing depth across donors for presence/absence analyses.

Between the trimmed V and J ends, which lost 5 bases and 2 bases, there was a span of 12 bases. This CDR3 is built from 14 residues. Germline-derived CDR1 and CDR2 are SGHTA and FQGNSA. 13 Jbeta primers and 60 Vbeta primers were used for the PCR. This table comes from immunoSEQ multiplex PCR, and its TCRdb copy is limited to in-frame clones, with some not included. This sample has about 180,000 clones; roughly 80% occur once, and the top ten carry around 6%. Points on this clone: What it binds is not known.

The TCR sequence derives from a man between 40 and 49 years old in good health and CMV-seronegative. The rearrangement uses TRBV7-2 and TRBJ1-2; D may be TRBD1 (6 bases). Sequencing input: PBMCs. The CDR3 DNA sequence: TGTGCCAGCAGCGACCGACAGGCCAACTATGGCTACACCTTC. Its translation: CASSDRQANYGYTF.